The 29 T cell receptor beta chains below all came from one sample that was sequenced in a study of shared clonotypes between healthy human individuals. Generated by immunoSEQ multiplex PCR, the TCRdb table keeps only in-frame clones and is missing some. The sample has about 2 million clones, about 94% seen once. CD45RO-negative, CCR7-positively selected cells formed the naive CD8 fraction, excluding terminally differentiated effector memory CD45RA+ cells. The material sequenced was naive CD8+ T cells sorted from blood. These receptors came from a man between 18 and 29 years old in good health.

The chain couples TRBV5-1 to TRBJ1-3; D might be TRBD1 (6 bases). The V gene lost 4 bases and the J gene lost 5 bases, with 13 bases spanning the gap. The germline CDR1 and CDR2 sequences are SGHRS and YFSETQ. CDR3 length equals 14 residues. CDR3 in amino acids: CASSGGHSRNTIYF. In DNA form, the CDR3 reads TGCGCCAGCAGCGGGGGACACAGCCGAAACACCATATATTTT.

V usage is TRBV7-9 and J usage is TRBJ1-2; 12 nucleotides line up with TRBD1. Germline-derived CDR1 and CDR2 are SEHNR and FQNEAQ (reference sequence). Trimming at V came to 0 bases and at J to 7 bases, leaving 9 bases not matched to a gene. The CDR3 runs 17 residues. As DNA, the CDR3 is TGTGCCAGCAGCTTAGCACAAGGGGACAGGGGGCCCTTTGGCTACACCTTC. Translating gives CASSLAQGDRGPFGYTF.

To note about this clone: Additional DNA sequences in this sample encode the identical CDR3. The chain carries TRBV4-1 and TRBJ2-7; tentatively, D is TRBD1 (6 bases). This CDR3 has 14 amino acids. Germline lookup yields CDR1 MGHRA and CDR2 YSYEKL. The ends were cut back, 0 bases at V and 2 bases at J, with 8 bases in the middle. This CDR3 is CASSQEGGAYEQYF. The CDR3, as DNA: TGCGCCAGCAGCCAAGAAGGGGGAGCCTACGAGCAGTACTTC.

The chain employs TRBV5-8 and TRBJ1-2; D gene ambiguous. The V gene lost 4 bases and the J gene lost 4 bases, with 20 bases spanning the gap. The CDR3 runs to 16 residues. The germline V gene has CDR1 SGHTS and CDR2 YDEGEE. The CDR3 DNA reads TGTGCCAGCAGCCCGTCTGTGGATAAAAGGCTCTATGGCTACACCTTC. It encodes CASSPSVDKRLYGYTF.

This chain links TRBV10-2 with TRBJ2-2; TRBD1 aligns across 8 bases. CDR3 length: 15 amino acids. Germline V gene sequence: CDR1 WSHSY, CDR2 SAAADI. The V gene end was trimmed by 3 bases and the J gene end by 4 bases; junction bases not matched to a gene: 4. In DNA, the CDR3 is TGCGCCAGCAGTGACCGAGACAGGGGCACCGGGGAGCTGTTTTTT. The encoded protein is CASSDRDRGTGELFF.

For this clone: Other DNA variants within this sample encode the same CDR3. The chain employs TRBV6-5 and TRBJ2-7; D is undetermined. Trimming cost V 2 bases and J 2 bases, with 7 bases left between them. The CDR3 runs 13 residues. Germline CDR1 is MNHEY and CDR2 is SVGAGI. The CDR3 region has the DNA TGTGCCAGCAGTTACGACCGAACCTACGAGCAGTACTTC. This sequence encodes CASSYDRTYEQYF.

V and J are TRBV5-6 and TRBJ2-2; D ambiguous. Trimming removed 0 bases at V and 11 bases at J, with 11 bases between. There are 13 residues in the CDR3. Germline V gives CDR1 SGHDT, CDR2 YYEEEE. In DNA form, the CDR3 reads TGTGCCAGCAGCTTGGGGGCACCGGGTGAGCTGTTTTTT. Translation: CASSLGAPGELFF.

In regard to this clone: Other DNA sequences in the same sample also yield this CDR3. The genes are TRBV7-9 and TRBJ1-1; D is unresolved. The CDR3 length is 14 residues. V was trimmed by 0 bases and J by 1 base, leaving 6 bases between them. The germline V gene encodes CDR1 SEHNR and CDR2 FQNEAQ (reference sequence). The DNA of the CDR3 is TGTGCCAGCAGCTTAGCTGGAGGGAACACTGAAGCTTTCTTT. Translated, it gives CASSLAGGNTEAFF. Filled out from reference TRBV7-9 and TRBJ1-1, the complete variable domain reads DTGVSQNPRHKITKRGQNVTFRCDPISEHNRLYWYRQTLGQGPEFLTYFQNEAQLEKSRLLSDRFSAERPKGSFSTLEIQRTEQGDSAMYLCASSLAGGNTEAFFGQGTRLTVV.

The chain is built from TRBV4-1 and TRBJ1-5; D ambiguous. Trimming removed 0 bases at V and 7 bases at J, with 7 bases between. CDR3 size: 13 residues. Germline assignment: CDR1 MGHRA and CDR2 YSYEKL. This CDR3 reads CASSQELRQPQHF. The CDR3 DNA reads as TGCGCCAGCAGCCAAGAGTTACGGCAGCCCCAGCATTTT.

The rearrangement joins TRBV30 to TRBJ1-4, with 9 positions matching TRBD1. The germline V gene has CDR1 GTSNPN and CDR2 SVGIG (reference sequence). The V segment lost 4 bases and the J segment 2 bases; nucleotides outside the gene matches: 5. The CDR3 has 15 amino acids. This CDR3 reads CAWNVGTGTNEKLFF. The CDR3 nucleotides are TGTGCCTGGAACGTTGGGACAGGGACTAATGAAAAACTGTTTTTT.

The rearrangement uses TRBV28 and TRBJ2-7; 10 nucleotides line up with TRBD1. The CDR3 spans 15 residues. Germline loops: CDR1 MDHEN, CDR2 SYDVKM. V shed 6 bases and J 3 bases; nucleotides not matched to a gene: 8. The CDR3 loop is CASRSTGGFFYEQYF. Here the CDR3 DNA reads TGTGCCAGCAGGTCGACAGGGGGCTTTTTCTACGAGCAGTACTTC.

The chain joins TRBV7-9 to TRBJ1-6, with D uncertain. CDR1 is SEHNR, CDR2 FQNEAQ, per germline (reference sequence). Trimming removed 1 base at V and 7 bases at J, with 17 bases between. The CDR3 is 17 amino acids. In DNA form, the CDR3 reads TGTGCCAGCAGCTTAGGCCATTTGGGCAGACAAAATTCACCCCTCCACTTT. It codes for CASSLGHLGRQNSPLHF.

The gene calls are TRBV27 and TRBJ2-1, with D possibly matching TRBD1 (5 bases). From germline, CDR1 is MNHEY and CDR2 SMNVEV (reference sequence). V was pared by 2 bases and J by 1 base, with 9 bases between. This CDR3 spans 15 amino acids. CDR3 region: CASSLGAVSYNEQFF. The CDR3 coding sequence is TGTGCCAGCAGTTTAGGGGCGGTATCCTACAATGAGCAGTTCTTC.

V gene TRBV29-1 combines with J gene TRBJ1-2; D perhaps matches TRBD1 (6 bases). V was pared by 3 bases and J by 2 bases, with 10 bases between. The CDR3 is made up of 13 amino acids. Germline lookup yields CDR1 SQVTM and CDR2 ANQGSEA. The CDR3 sequence is CSVDGGHNYGYTF. The CDR3 region has the DNA TGCAGCGTTGATGGGGGACACAACTATGGCTACACCTTC. The complete variable domain, with remaining parts taken from reference TRBV29-1 and TRBJ1-2, reads SAVISQKPSRDICQRGTSLTIQCQVDSQVTMMFWYRQQPGQSLTLIATANQGSEATYESGFVIDKFPISRPNLTFSTLTVSNMSPEDSSIYLCSVDGGHNYGYTFGSGTRLTVV.

The chain couples TRBV7-2 to TRBJ2-7, with D unresolved. V lost 0 bases and J 5 bases, leaving 5 bases between the germline ends. CDR3 length: 12 residues. Looked up from germline, CDR1 is SGHTA and CDR2 is FQGNSA. This chain's CDR3 is CASSLAANEQYF. DNA of the CDR3: TGTGCCAGCAGCTTAGCAGCGAACGAGCAGTACTTC.

This chain links TRBV4-3 with TRBJ1-4; D is possibly TRBD1 (6 bases). CDR3 length: 16 residues. The germline V gene has CDR1 LGHNA and CDR2 YSLEER. The ends were cut back, 1 base at V and 3 bases at J, with 12 bases in the middle. The CDR3 is CASSQVWDNPNEKLFF. DNA for the CDR3: TGCGCCAGCAGCCAAGTTTGGGACAACCCTAATGAAAAACTGTTTTTT.

The chain carries TRBV30 and TRBJ2-2; D uncertain. This CDR3 region has 13 residues. The germline V gene encodes CDR1 GTSNPN and CDR2 SVGIG (reference sequence). V was cut by 4 bases and J by 2 bases, with 8 bases left in between. The CDR3 region has the DNA TGTGCCTGGACCGGGTTTAACACCGGGGAGCTGTTTTTT. Translating it yields CAWTGFNTGELFF.

V gene TRBV6-1 combines with J gene TRBJ2-3, with D tentatively TRBD2 (6 bases). The CDR3 runs to 15 residues. The germline V gene has CDR1 MNHNS and CDR2 SASEGT. The ends were cut back, 7 bases at V and 2 bases at J, with 16 bases in the middle. The CDR3 loop is CASTWVGGDTDTQYF. CDR3 in DNA: TGTGCCAGCACCTGGGTGGGCGGGGACACAGATACGCAGTATTTT.

The DNA of the CDR3 is TGTGCCAGCAGTGGCGATTTCTCCTATAATTCACCCCTCCACTTT. Translated: CASSGDFSYNSPLHF. This chain uses TRBV28 with TRBJ1-6, with unresolved D. Germline lookup yields CDR1 MDHEN and CDR2 SYDVKM. The CDR3 covers 15 residues. V gave up 5 bases and J gave up 0 bases, with 8 bases separating them.

This chain uses TRBV6-5 with TRBJ1-4; weak D call: TRBD1 (6 bases). The V end lost 6 bases, the J end lost 3 bases, and 11 bases lay between the germline ends. CDR3 size: 14 residues. The germline V gene has CDR1 MNHEY and CDR2 SVGAGI. As DNA, the CDR3 is TGTGCCAGCAGACAGGGTGGGGCTAATGAAAAACTGTTTTTT. Its protein product is CASRQGGANEKLFF.

V gene TRBV4-3 combines with J gene TRBJ2-5; D unresolved. The CDR3 length is 17 residues. Deletions cut 0 bases from V and 0 bases from J, with 14 bases between. The V gene's germline CDR1 is LGHNA and CDR2 YSLEER. The CDR3 here is CASSQDFDTEDQETQYF. As DNA, the CDR3 is TGCGCCAGCAGCCAAGATTTTGACACCGAGGACCAAGAGACCCAGTACTTC.

This chain connects TRBV4-1 to TRBJ1-5, with a tentative D call TRBD1 (5 bases). This CDR3 region has 18 residues. From germline, CDR1 is MGHRA and CDR2 YSYEKL. With 1 base removed from V and 4 bases from J, the gap between germline ends came to 20 bases. For the CDR3, the DNA is TGCGCCAGCAGCCAAGGGGACTCAGGGAATTTCAAGAATCAGCCCCAGCATTTT. Translated: CASSQGDSGNFKNQPQHF.

The chain recombines TRBV5-1 with TRBJ2-1; 9 nucleotides line up with TRBD2. This CDR3 contains 17 residues. With V trimmed by 1 base and J by 1 base, 6 bases remained unmatched. Germline CDR1 reads SGHRS; CDR2 reads YFSETQ. In DNA form, the CDR3 reads TGCGCCAGCAGCTTGAGATCTAGCGGGACTTCCTACAATGAGCAGTTCTTC. Protein product: CASSLRSSGTSYNEQFF. The full variable domain, with the rest looked up from reference TRBV5-1 and TRBJ2-1, is KAGVTQTPRYLIKTRGQQVTLSCSPISGHRSVSWYQQTPGQGLQFLFEYFSETQRNKGNFPGRFSGRQFSNSRSEMNVSTLELGDSALYLCASSLRSSGTSYNEQFFGPGTRLTVL.

This chain joins TRBV4-1 and TRBJ2-7, with TRBD2 matching over 7 bases. Germline V gene lookup returns CDR1 MGHRA and CDR2 YSYEKL. The CDR3 has 15 amino acids. Losses at the gene ends were 4 bases for V and 3 bases for J; bases not matched to a gene: 9. CDR3 protein: CASSPRGELGYEQYF. The CDR3 nucleotides are TGCGCCAGCAGCCCCCGGGGGGAGTTAGGCTACGAGCAGTACTTC.

The chain is built from TRBV7-9 and TRBJ2-7, with 11 nucleotides matching TRBD2. There are 15 residues in the CDR3. Per germline, CDR1 SEHNR and CDR2 FQNEAQ (reference sequence). V lost 5 bases to trimming and J lost 1 base; unmatched junction nucleotides: 4. CDR3 sequence reads: CASSPTSGRSYEQYF. Written as DNA, the CDR3 is TGTGCCAGCAGCCCCACTAGCGGGAGATCCTACGAGCAGTACTTC.

Details on this clone: Different DNA sequences within this sample yield the same CDR3. The chain employs TRBV9 and TRBJ2-7; 11 nucleotides line up with TRBD2. V lost 2 bases, J lost 3 bases, and 1 base stayed unmatched. The CDR3 extends over 14 amino acids. CDR1 and CDR2 (germline): SGDLS, YYNGEE. The CDR3 reads CASSVGLAVYEQYF. The CDR3 DNA follows: TGTGCCAGCAGCGTGGGACTAGCGGTCTACGAGCAGTACTTC. The full variable domain, in which reference TRBV9 and TRBJ2-7 provide the parts outside the CDR3, is DSGVTQTPKHLITATGQRVTLRCSPRSGDLSVYWYQQSLDQGLQFLIQYYNGEERAKGNILERFSAQQFPDLHSELNLSSLELGDSALYFCASSVGLAVYEQYFGPGTRLTVT.

The chain combines TRBV4-1 with TRBJ2-7; perhaps TRBD2 as D (5 bases). V lost 1 base and J 2 bases, leaving 12 bases between the germline ends. The CDR3 spans 15 residues. Germline V gene lookup returns CDR1 MGHRA and CDR2 YSYEKL. The CDR3: CASSQAAAGTYEQYF. The CDR3 DNA is TGCGCCAGCAGCCAAGCCGCCGCGGGTACCTACGAGCAGTACTTC.

As concerns this clone: Other DNA sequences in this sample translate to the same CDR3. This chain connects TRBV7-9 to TRBJ2-7; D is ambiguous. The CDR3 is made up of 12 amino acids. Germline V gene lookup returns CDR1 SEHNR and CDR2 FQNEAQ (reference sequence). V lost 0 bases, J lost 5 bases, and 5 bases lay in between. The CDR3, as DNA: TGTGCCAGCAGCTTAGCTCTCCACGAGCAGTACTTC. Its translation is CASSLALHEQYF.

The chain links TRBV6-1 to TRBJ2-7; TRBD2 agrees at 7 bases. From germline, CDR1 is MNHNS and CDR2 SASEGT. This CDR3 is 16 amino acids long. Germline trimming cut 4 bases from V and 2 bases from J; bases unmatched to any gene: 11. The CDR3 loop is CASSVAPLAEAYEQYF. The CDR3 DNA reads as TGTGCCAGCAGTGTGGCTCCCCTAGCGGAGGCCTACGAGCAGTACTTC.